The present TCR beta chain was sequenced within a study of molecular identifiers for immune sequencing clone quantification. As for the study in general: Sequencing covered four of five parts into which replicate RNA from around 20,000 or 100,000 naive CD8 cells was split.

This clonotype was counted many times. The CDR3 is 15 residues long. V lost 1 base to trimming and J lost 3 bases, with 14 bases between them. The germline V gene encodes CDR1 DFQATT and CDR2 SNEGSKA (reference sequence). MiXCR, applied by TCRdb to the PCR reads, yields one record per CDR3 protein. The sample shows about 35,000 distinct CDR3 sequences, around 20% of them seen only once. The clonotype originates from a human donor in good health. Some libraries in this study had Jurkat cell RNA spiked in. Sequenced material: naive CD8+ T cells from blood, with Jurkat cell RNA spiked in. Subset given: FACS-sorted CD8+CD4-CCR7+CD45RA+ naive T cells. The genes are TRBV20-1 and TRBJ2-3; tentatively, D is TRBD1 or TRBD2 (5 bases each). The CDR3 spells CSARVLRGATDTQYF. The CDR3 nucleotides are TGCAGTGCTAGAGTGCTCAGAGGGGCGACAGATACGCAGTATTTT.